This TCR beta chain was sequenced in a study of shared clonotypes between healthy human individuals. Notes on the study in general: Few donors limited the genetic and exposure-history diversity represented. Approximately 5% was the fraction of naive CD4 clonotypes found shared across four donors.

The ends were cut back, 3 bases at V and 5 bases at J, with 13 bases in the middle. Germline V gene lookup returns CDR1 WNHNN and CDR2 SYGVQD (reference sequence). This CDR3 region has 15 residues. Repertoires were generated with immunoSEQ multiplex PCR, while TCRdb's copy carries only in-frame clones and drops some. The data hold about 2 million clones, with about 95% observed a single time. As concerns this clone: Its antigen is unidentified.

CD45RO negativity and positive selection for CCR7 defined naive CD8 cells, a population that excluded terminally differentiated effector memory CD45RA+ cells. The specimen sequenced was naive CD8+ T cells sorted from blood. The clonotype comes from a man between 18 and 29 years old in good health. V is TRBV10-1 and J is TRBJ2-2, with D perhaps TRBD2 (5 bases). The CDR3 spells CASSDRREETGELFF. Here the CDR3 DNA reads TGCGCCAGCAGTGACCGCCGGGAAGAGACCGGGGAGCTGTTTTTT.